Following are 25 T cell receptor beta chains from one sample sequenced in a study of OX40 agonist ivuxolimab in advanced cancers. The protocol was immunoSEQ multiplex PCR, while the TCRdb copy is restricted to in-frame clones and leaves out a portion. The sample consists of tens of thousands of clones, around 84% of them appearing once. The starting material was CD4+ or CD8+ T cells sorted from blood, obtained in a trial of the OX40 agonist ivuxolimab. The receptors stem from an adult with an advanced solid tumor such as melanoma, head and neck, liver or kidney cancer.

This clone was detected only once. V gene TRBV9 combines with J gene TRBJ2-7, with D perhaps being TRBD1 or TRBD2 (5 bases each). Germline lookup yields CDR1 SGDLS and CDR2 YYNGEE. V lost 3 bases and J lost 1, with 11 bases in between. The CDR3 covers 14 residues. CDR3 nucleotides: TGTGCCAGCAGCGGCCTTTGGGGGTCCTACGAGCAGTACTTC. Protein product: CASSGLWGSYEQYF.

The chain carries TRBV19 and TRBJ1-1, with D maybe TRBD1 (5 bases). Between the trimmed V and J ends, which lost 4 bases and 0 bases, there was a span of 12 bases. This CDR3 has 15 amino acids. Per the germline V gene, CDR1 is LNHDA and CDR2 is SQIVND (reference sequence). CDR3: CASSRGGAVNTEAFF. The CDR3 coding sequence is TGTGCCAGTAGTAGAGGAGGGGCAGTGAACACTGAAGCTTTCTTT.

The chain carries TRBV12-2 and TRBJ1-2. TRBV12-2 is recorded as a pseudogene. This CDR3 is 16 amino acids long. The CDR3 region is CASRVSSPRKTYGYTF. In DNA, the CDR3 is TGTGCAAGTCGCGTAAGTTCTCCACGAAAGACCTATGGCTACACCTTC.

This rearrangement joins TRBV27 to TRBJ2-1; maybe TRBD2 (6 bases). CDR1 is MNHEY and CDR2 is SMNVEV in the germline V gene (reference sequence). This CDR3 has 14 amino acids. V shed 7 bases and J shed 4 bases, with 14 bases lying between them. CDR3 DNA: TGTGCCAGCACCGGGGGACGTGGTTACAATGAGCAGTTCTTC. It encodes CASTGGRGYNEQFF.

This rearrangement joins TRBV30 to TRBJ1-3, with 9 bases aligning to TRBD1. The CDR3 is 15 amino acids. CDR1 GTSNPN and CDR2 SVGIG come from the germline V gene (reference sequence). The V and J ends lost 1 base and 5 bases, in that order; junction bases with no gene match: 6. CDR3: CAWSEGQGWRNTIYF. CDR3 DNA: TGTGCCTGGAGTGAAGGACAGGGGTGGAGAAACACCATATATTTT. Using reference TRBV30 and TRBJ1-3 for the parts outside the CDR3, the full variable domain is SQTIHQWPATLVQPVGSPLSLECTVEGTSNPNLYWYRQAAGRGLQLLFYSVGIGQISSEVPQNLSASRPQDRQFILSSKKLLLSDSGFYLCAWSEGQGWRNTIYFGEGSWLTVV.

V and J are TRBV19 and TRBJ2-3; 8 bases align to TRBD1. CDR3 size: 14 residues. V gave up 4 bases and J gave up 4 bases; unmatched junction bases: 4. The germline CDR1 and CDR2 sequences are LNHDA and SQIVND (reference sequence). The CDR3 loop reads CASSTQGAADTQYF. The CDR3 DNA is TGTGCCAGTAGTACCCAGGGGGCTGCAGATACGCAGTATTTT. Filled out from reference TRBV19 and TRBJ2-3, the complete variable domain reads DGGITQSPKYLFRKEGQNVTLSCEQNLNHDAMYWYRQDPGQGLRLIYYSQIVNDFQKGDIAEGYSVSREKKESFPLTVTSAQKNPTAFYLCASSTQGAADTQYFGPGTRLTVL.

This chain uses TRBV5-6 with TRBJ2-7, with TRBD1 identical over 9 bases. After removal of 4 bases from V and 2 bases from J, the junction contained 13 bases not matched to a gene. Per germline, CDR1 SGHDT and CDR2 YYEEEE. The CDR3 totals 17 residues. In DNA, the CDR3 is TGTGCCAGCAGCGGTGGGACAGGGAATCACTTTGCCTACGAGCAGTACTTC. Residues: CASSGGTGNHFAYEQYF. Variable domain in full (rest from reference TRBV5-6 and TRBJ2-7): DAGVTQSPTHLIKTRGQQVTLRCSPKSGHDTVSWYQQALGQGPQFIFQYYEEEERQRGNFPDRFSGHQFPNYSSELNVNALLLGDSALYLCASSGGTGNHFAYEQYFGPGTRLTVT.

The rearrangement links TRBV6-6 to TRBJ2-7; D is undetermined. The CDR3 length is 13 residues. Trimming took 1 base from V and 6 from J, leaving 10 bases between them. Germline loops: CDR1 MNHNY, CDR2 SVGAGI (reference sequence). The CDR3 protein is CASSYLGGSEQYF. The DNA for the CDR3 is TGTGCCAGCAGTTACTTGGGCGGCTCCGAGCAGTACTTC.

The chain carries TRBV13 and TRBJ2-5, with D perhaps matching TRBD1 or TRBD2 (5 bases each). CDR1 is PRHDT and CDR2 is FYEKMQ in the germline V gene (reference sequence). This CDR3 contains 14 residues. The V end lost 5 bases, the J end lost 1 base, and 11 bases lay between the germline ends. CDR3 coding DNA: TGTGCCAGCAGCGCCCGGGGCTCCCAAGAGACCCAGTACTTC. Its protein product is CASSARGSQETQYF.

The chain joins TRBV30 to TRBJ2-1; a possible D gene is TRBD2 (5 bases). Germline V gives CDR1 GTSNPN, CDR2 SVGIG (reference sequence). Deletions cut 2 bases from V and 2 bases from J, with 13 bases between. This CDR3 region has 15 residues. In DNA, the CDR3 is TGTGCCTGGAGTTCCATTTCCGGGGCCTACAATGAGCAGTTCTTC. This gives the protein CAWSSISGAYNEQFF.

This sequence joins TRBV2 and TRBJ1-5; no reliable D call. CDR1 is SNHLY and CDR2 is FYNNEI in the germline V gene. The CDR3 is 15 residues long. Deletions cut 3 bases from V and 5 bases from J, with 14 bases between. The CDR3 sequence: CASSETTGQDQPQHF. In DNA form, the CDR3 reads TGTGCCAGCAGTGAGACGACGGGCCAAGATCAGCCCCAGCATTTT. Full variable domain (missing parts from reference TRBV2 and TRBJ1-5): EPEVTQTPSHQVTQMGQEVILRCVPISNHLYFYWYRQILGQKVEFLVSFYNNEISEKSEIFDDQFSVERPDGSNFTLKIRSTKLEDSAMYFCASSETTGQDQPQHFGDGTRLSIL.

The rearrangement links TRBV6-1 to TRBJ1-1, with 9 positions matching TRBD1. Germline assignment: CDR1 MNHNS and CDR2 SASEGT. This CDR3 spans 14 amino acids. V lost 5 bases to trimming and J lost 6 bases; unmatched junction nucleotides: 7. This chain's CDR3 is CASSIQGAYAEAFF. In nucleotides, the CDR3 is TGTGCCAGCAGTATACAGGGGGCTTACGCTGAAGCTTTCTTT.

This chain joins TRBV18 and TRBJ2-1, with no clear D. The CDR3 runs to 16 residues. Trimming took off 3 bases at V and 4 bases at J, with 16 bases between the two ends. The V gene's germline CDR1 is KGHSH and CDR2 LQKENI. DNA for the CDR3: TGTGCCAGCTCACCGGCGGCCCCCGGCGCTTACAATGAGCAGTTCTTC. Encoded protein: CASSPAAPGAYNEQFF.

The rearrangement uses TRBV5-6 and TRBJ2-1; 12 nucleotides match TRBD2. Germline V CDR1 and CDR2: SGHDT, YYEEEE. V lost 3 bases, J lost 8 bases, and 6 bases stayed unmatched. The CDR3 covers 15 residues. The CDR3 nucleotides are TGTGCCAGCAGCTCGCTACTAGCGGGAGGTCATGAGCAGTTCTTC. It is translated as CASSSLLAGGHEQFF.

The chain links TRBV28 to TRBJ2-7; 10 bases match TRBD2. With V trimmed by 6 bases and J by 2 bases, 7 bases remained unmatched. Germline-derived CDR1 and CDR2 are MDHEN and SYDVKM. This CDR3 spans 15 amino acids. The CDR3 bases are TGTGCCAGCAGCCCCTCTGGACTAGCGGCCTACGAGCAGTACTTC. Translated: CASSPSGLAAYEQYF.

In nucleotides, the CDR3 is TGTGCCAGTAATGTTGGGGGAATAAGCGCAGATACGCAGTATTTT. Translated: CASNVGGISADTQYF. This rearrangement joins TRBV19 to TRBJ2-3; D tentatively reads TRBD1 or TRBD2 (5 bases each). V dropped 7 bases and J dropped 4 bases, with 18 bases sitting between them. The CDR3 is 15 residues long. From germline, CDR1 is LNHDA and CDR2 SQIVND (reference sequence).

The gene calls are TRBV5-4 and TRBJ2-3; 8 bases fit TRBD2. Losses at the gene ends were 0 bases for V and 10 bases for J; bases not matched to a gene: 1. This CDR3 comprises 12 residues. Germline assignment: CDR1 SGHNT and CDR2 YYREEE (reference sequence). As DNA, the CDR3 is TGTGCCAGCAGCTTGGCCGGGGGGGCGCAGTATTTT. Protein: CASSLAGGAQYF.

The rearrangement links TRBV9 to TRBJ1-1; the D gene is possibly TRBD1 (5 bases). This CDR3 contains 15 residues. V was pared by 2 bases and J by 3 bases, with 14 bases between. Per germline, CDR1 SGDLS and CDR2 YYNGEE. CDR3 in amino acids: CASSVDSGRYTEAFF. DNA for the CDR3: TGTGCCAGCAGCGTCGACTCAGGGAGGTACACTGAAGCTTTCTTT.

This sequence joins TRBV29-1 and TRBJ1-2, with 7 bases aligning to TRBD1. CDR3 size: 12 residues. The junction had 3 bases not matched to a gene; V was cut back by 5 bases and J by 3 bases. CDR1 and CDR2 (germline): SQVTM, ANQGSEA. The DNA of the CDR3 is TGCAGCGTTCGGGACAGAGACTATGGCTACACCTTC. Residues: CSVRDRDYGYTF.

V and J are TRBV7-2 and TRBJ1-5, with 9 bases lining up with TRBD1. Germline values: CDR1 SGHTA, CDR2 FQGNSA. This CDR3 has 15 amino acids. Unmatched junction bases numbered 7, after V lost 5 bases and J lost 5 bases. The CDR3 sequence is CASSTPGQGYQPQHF. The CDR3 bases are TGTGCCAGCAGCACTCCGGGACAGGGTTATCAGCCCCAGCATTTT.

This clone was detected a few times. The CDR3 DNA follows: TGCAGCTCAGAATCGGGAAGCACAGATACGCAGTATTTT. Its protein product is CSSESGSTDTQYF. This chain connects TRBV29-1 to TRBJ2-3; weak D call: TRBD2 (5 bases). This CDR3 is 13 amino acids long. Germline values: CDR1 SQVTM, CDR2 ANQGSEA. V was shortened by 8 bases and J by 0 bases, with 12 bases between the two germline ends.

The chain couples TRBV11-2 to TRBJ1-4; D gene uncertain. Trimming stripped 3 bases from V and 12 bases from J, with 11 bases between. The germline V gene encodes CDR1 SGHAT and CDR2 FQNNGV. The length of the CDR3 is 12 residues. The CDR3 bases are TGTGCCAGCAGCTTTCCGGACGTGGAACTGTTTTTT. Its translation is CASSFPDVELFF.

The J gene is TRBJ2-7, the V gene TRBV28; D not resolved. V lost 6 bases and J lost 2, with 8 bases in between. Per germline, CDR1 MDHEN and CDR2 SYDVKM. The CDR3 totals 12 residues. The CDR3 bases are TGTGCCAGCAGCCCGACAACCTACGAGCAGTACTTC. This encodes CASSPTTYEQYF.

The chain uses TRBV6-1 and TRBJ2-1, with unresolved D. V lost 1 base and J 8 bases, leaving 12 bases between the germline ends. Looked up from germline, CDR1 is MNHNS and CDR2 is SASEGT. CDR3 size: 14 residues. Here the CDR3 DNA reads TGTGCCAGCAGTGAAGGCAGTACAATCTATGAGCAGTTCTTC. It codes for CASSEGSTIYEQFF.

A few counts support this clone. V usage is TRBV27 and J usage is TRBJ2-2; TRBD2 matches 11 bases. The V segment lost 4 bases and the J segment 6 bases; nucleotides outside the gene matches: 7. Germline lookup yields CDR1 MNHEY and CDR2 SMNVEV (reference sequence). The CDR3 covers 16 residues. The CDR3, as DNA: TGTGCCAGCAGTTCCCCTAGCGGGGGGTTGGCCGGGGAGCTGTTTTTT. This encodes CASSSPSGGLAGELFF.